This TCR beta chain derives from a study of T cells after yellow fever vaccination (dated by TCRdb to 2018 to 2020). Concerning the study at large: Libraries from fractions with low cell numbers were prepared with the SMART-Seq v4 Ultra Low Input RNA kit. Bulk TCR alpha and beta repertoires were sequenced longitudinally to track T-cell clones before and after primary and booster YFV17D yellow fever vaccination. The cohort comprised two healthy male donors, one aged 18 to 30 and one aged 30 to 40 years. Blood was collected at multiple timepoints before and after primary and secondary immunization, and bulk PBMC replicates and cell subsets were isolated. Overall study outcomes, separate from this receptor: FACS-sorted repertoires could contain abundant contaminating clonotypes from the bulk population, so computational filtering was required. A small fraction of clonotypes showed up in both the CD4 and CD8 compartments, probably as a result of convergent recombination. The study included only two donors, which limits how far the findings can be generalized. After the booster, most clones that had expanded after primary vaccination were detected again (about 95% of CD4 and around 88% of CD8), suggesting broad maintenance of memory. Compared with the primary T-cell response, the secondary T-cell response was weaker but faster, peaking on day 5 rather than day 15.

Including cysteine and phenylalanine, the CDR3 has 14 amino acids. The read is trimmed to its CDR3 DNA, 42 bases read in frame from base 1. V drops 0 bases and J drops 8 bases, leaving 12 bases in between. According to the germline V gene, CDR1 reads SGDLS and CDR2 reads YYNGEE. For this clonotype: Its antigen is currently not known. Base quality data are lacking; no much larger clone is found one base away.

The treatment or condition label for this specimen denotes: live attenuated yellow fever vaccine strain. At each blood-draw timepoint, two biological replicates of bulk PBMCs were collected. A standard Ficoll-Paque protocol was used to isolate PBMCs from peripheral blood. TriZol was used to extract RNA from bulk PBMCs, CD4 and CD8 fractions, and dextramer-positive and dextramer-negative fractions. Synthesis of TCR cDNA relied on 5'RACE template switching, a step that introduced a universal primer site along with unique molecular identifiers. Priming for cDNA synthesis came from both the TCR alpha and TCR beta constant segments. Library amplification used two PCR steps, and the second PCR step added sample barcodes and sequencing adapters. Sequencing of the libraries was done on either Illumina HiSeq 2500 (2x100 bp) or NovaSeq (2x150 bp). The authors' pipeline ran thus. MIGEC handled demultiplexing of reads and collapsing into UMI consensus sequences, while MiXCR performed V(D)J alignment. Vaccine-responding clonotypes were identified with edgeR using replicate PBMC samples, with FDR below 0.01 and a log2 fold change above 5 up to day 15 being required. Each bulk clonotype was labeled CD4 or CD8 based on which sequenced repertoire, CD4 or CD8, contained the clonotype at higher abundance. The public sequencing data were trimmed at Q25 with fastp and processed into clonotypes with MiXCR by TCRdb, which kept only in-frame beta chains. A single entry per CDR3 protein holds the most common genes and DNA from its merged rows. The V and J calls were determined by TCRdb, not by the authors. The sample table lists about 350,000 distinct CDR3 sequences, about 9.9% of them with a count of one. The ten most abundant clones make up roughly 18% of the sample.

The rearranged chain carries TRBV9 and TRBJ2-1, with the D call perhaps TRBD1 or TRBD2, each one matching 5 bases. The receptor was derived from a man between 18 and 29 years old who received the YFV17D yellow fever vaccine. Sequences were derived from PBMCs, sampled on the day of the first yellow fever vaccination. The base sequence is TGTGCCAGCAGCGTAGGGTACCGAGGGGATGAGCAGTTCTTC. It translates to CASSVGYRGDEQFF.